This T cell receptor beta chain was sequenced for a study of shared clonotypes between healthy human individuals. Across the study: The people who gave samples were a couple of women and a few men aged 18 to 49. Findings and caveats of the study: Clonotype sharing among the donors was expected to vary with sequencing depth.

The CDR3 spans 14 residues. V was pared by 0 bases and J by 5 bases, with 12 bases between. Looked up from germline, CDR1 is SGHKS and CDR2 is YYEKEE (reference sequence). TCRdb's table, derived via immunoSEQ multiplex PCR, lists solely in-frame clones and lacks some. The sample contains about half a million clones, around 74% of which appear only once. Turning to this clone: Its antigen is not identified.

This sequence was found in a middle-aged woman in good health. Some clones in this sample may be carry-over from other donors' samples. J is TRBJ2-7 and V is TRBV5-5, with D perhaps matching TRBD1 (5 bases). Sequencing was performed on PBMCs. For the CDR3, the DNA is TGTGCCAGCAGCTTGGACAGGTTTTATGACGAGCAGTACTTC. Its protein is CASSLDRFYDEQYF.